This T cell receptor (beta chain) was documented in a study of long-term antiretroviral therapy in people with HIV. There was at least one pre-ART PBMC sample for each donor, plus at least two post-ART PBMC samples. This clone was seen only once. Investigators performed immunoSEQ version v3.0 at survey level. Repertoires were generated with immunoSEQ multiplex PCR, while TCRdb's copy carries only in-frame clones and drops some. Of more than 25,000 clones listed, 95% to 98% are singletons. The germline V gene has CDR1 MRHNA and CDR2 SNTAGT. CDR3 length: 14 residues. With 4 bases removed from V and 8 bases from J, the gap between germline ends came to 12 bases.

The specimen was unsorted PBMCs, collected 7.6 years after starting antiretroviral therapy. The TCR comes from a man under 40 with HIV. This chain links TRBV6-4 with TRBJ1-6; D is unclear. This chain's CDR3 is CASSVELFDSPLHF. The CDR3 DNA reads TGTGCCAGCAGTGTGGAGCTTTTCGATTCACCCCTCCACTTT.